The next 24 T cell receptor beta chains were all read from a single sample in a study of post-analysis software for immune sequencing data (dated by TCRdb to between 2014 and 2016). The paper as a whole reports these results and caveats: Roughly 5 TRBV segments, including TRBV5-6, TRBV5-1 and TRBV20-1, were significantly more frequent in patients than controls.

The antigens for these receptors are not known. Library prep was done by PCR. This sample was sequenced with an Illumina HiSeq 2500. To reduce PCR and sequencing biases, unique molecular identifiers were built into the TCR beta cDNA libraries. In-frame beta chains were kept once TCRdb had trimmed the public reads at Q25 with fastp and called clones with MiXCR. Each record represents a unique CDR3 protein, reported with the most common genes and DNA among its rows. A total of about 800,000 distinct CDR3 sequences appear in this sample, 25% to 30% of them only once. Under 0.7% of the sample lies in the top ten. Sequencing was carried out using blood. These receptors were taken from a girl aged 10-17 years with multiple sclerosis.

This clonotype occurred many times. The chain has TRBV20-1 and TRBJ2-3; no definite D call. Per the germline V gene, CDR1 is DFQATT and CDR2 is SNEGSKA (reference sequence). V gave up 2 bases and J gave up 2 bases, with 2 bases separating them. CDR3 length: 11 residues. The CDR3 region has the DNA TGCAGTGCTAGAATCACAGATACGCAGTATTTT. Residues: CSARITDTQYF.

This chain connects TRBV2 to TRBJ2-7, with D uncertain. Germline V gene sequence: CDR1 SNHLY, CDR2 FYNNEI. V lost 7 bases, J lost 2 bases, and 9 bases lay in between. The CDR3 covers 12 residues. The CDR3 sequence is CASIVGTYEQYF. CDR3 DNA: TGTGCCAGCATAGTGGGGACCTACGAGCAGTACTTC.

This sequence joins TRBV7-2 and TRBJ2-7; TRBD2 matches at 7 bases. The germline V gene encodes CDR1 SGHTA and CDR2 FQGNSA. CDR3 length: 15 residues. After removal of 4 bases from V and 4 bases from J, the junction contained 10 bases not matched to a gene. In DNA form, the CDR3 reads TGTGCCAGCAGCTCAATCGCGGGAGAGGGGTACGAGCAGTACTTC. Its translation is CASSSIAGEGYEQYF.

Turning to this clonotype: This may arise from a read error, as a much more abundant clone is one base away. It is unclear where the CDR3 begins or ends on the DNA, so no DNA is shown, and the CDR3 is as TCRdb lists it. The chain joins TRBV29-1 to TRBJ2-7; TRBD1, as called in the table, went unchecked against the DNA. The CDR3 has 13 residues if both end residues are counted. Germline V gene lookup returns CDR1 SQVTM and CDR2 ANQGSEA. This CDR3 is CSVGRGIGYEQCF.

This chain uses TRBV11-3 with TRBJ2-1; the match to TRBD2 covers 9 bases. The J call may be faulty, since TRBJ2-7 better matches the DNA end. The germline V gene has CDR1 SGHNT and CDR2 YENEEA. The length of the CDR3 is 18 residues. The CDR3 spells CASSLAGTAYGSYNEQYF. The CDR3 DNA reads TGTGCCAGCAGCCTAGCGGGGACGGCCTATGGGTCCTACAATGAGCAGTACTTC.

This clonotype was seen repeatedly, ten times or more. V and J are TRBV7-9 and TRBJ2-5; 7 bases align to TRBD1. The junction had 1 base not matched to a gene; V was cut back by 3 bases and J by 0 bases. The CDR3 is 14 amino acids. Per the germline V gene, CDR1 is SEHNR and CDR2 is FQNEAQ (reference sequence). The DNA of the CDR3 is TGTGCCAGCAGCTTGACAGGGTACCAAGAGACCCAGTACTTC. Amino acids: CASSLTGYQETQYF.

The genes are TRBV12-3 or TRBV12-4 and TRBJ1-2, with TRBD1 as a possible D gene (5 bases). The CDR3 contains 15 residues. Trimming left V 2 bases short and J 7 bases short, with 17 bases between. The CDR3 DNA reads as TGTGCCAGCAGTTTATCGAGGGGCCCCACCGCTGGCTACACCTTC. This codes for CASSLSRGPTAGYTF.

Notes on this clonotype: This may stem from a read error, because a much larger clone lies one nucleotide away. This rearrangement joins TRBV7-2 to TRBJ2-7; D might be TRBD1 (6 bases). The CDR3 runs 14 residues. The V gene lost 5 bases and the J gene lost 4 bases, with 15 bases spanning the gap. Germline-derived CDR1 and CDR2 are SGHTA and FQGNSA. This chain's CDR3 is CASSPPGERYEQYF. The CDR3 DNA is TGTGCCAGCAGCCCGCCAGGGGAGAGGTACGAGCAGTACTTC.

This chain uses TRBV27 with TRBJ2-1; TRBD1 matches at 7 bases. The junction had 11 bases not matched to a gene; V was cut back by 8 bases and J by 4 bases. Looked up from germline, CDR1 is MNHEY and CDR2 is SMNVEV (reference sequence). The CDR3 has 15 amino acids. The CDR3, as DNA: TGTGCCAGCGGTATCCAGGGACAGTTTTACAATGAGCAGTTCTTC. Its protein is CASGIQGQFYNEQFF.

The gene calls are TRBV6-6 and TRBJ2-7, with a possible D match to TRBD2 (6 bases). CDR1 and CDR2 (germline): MNHNY, SVGAGI (reference sequence). The CDR3 covers 13 residues. Trimming pared 6 bases from V and 3 bases from J, leaving 12 bases between. The CDR3 loop reads CASSRGVNYEQYF. DNA of the CDR3: TGTGCCAGCAGCCGCGGGGTAAACTACGAGCAGTACTTC.

This chain joins TRBV12-3 or TRBV12-4 and TRBJ1-1; no clear D. The CDR3 loop spans 11 amino acids. The V end was cut by 8 bases, the J end by 5 bases, with 9 bases between. CDR3 loop: CASGMGTEAFF. CDR3 nucleotides: TGTGCCAGCGGGATGGGGACTGAAGCTTTCTTT.

V gene TRBV6-5 combines with J gene TRBJ2-5; possibly TRBD1 for D (5 bases). This CDR3 spans 14 amino acids. V was cut by 4 bases and J by 5 bases, with 14 bases left in between. The germline V gene encodes CDR1 MNHEY and CDR2 SVGAGI. CDR3 sequence reads: CASSSSGPWETQYF. The CDR3 region has the DNA TGTGCCAGCAGTTCCTCAGGGCCTTGGGAGACCCAGTACTTC.

The rearrangement joins TRBV7-2 to TRBJ1-4; D is uncertain. The CDR3 totals 14 residues. CDR1 and CDR2 from the germline V gene are SGHTA and FQGNSA. The V end was cut by 0 bases, the J end by 2 bases, with 4 bases between. CDR3 DNA sequence: TGTGCCAGCAGCTTAGCGCCCACTAATGAAAAACTGTTTTTT. Amino acid sequence: CASSLAPTNEKLFF.

This clonotype was seen a few times. The chain combines TRBV20-1 with TRBJ2-4, with 13 bases matching TRBD2. Germline CDR1 reads DFQATT; CDR2 reads SNEGSKA (reference sequence). The CDR3 is made up of 15 amino acids. With V trimmed by 3 bases and J by 4 bases, 3 bases remained unmatched. For the CDR3, the DNA is TGCAGTGCTAGGGAGGGACTAGCGGGGAAAAACATTCAGTACTTC. Protein: CSAREGLAGKNIQYF.

This clonotype was recorded a few times. The chain carries TRBV29-1 and TRBJ2-3; 7 positions agree with TRBD1. With V trimmed by 7 bases and J by 6 bases, 10 bases remained unmatched. The CDR3 is made up of 13 amino acids. CDR1 and CDR2 (germline): SQVTM, ANQGSEA. The CDR3 spells CSGGRGTSDTQYF. In DNA form, the CDR3 reads TGCAGCGGAGGCAGGGGGACCTCGGATACGCAGTATTTT.

The chain employs TRBV10-3 and TRBJ2-1, with TRBD2 matching over 11 bases. Germline values: CDR1 ENHRY, CDR2 SYGVKD. V lost 6 bases and J lost 3; bases outside the gene matches: 4. CDR3 size: 15 residues. CDR3 nucleotides: TGTGCCATCAGGGCTAGCGGGAGGAGCTACAATGAGCAGTTCTTC. As protein: CAIRASGRSYNEQFF.

This clonotype was recorded a few times. The chain couples TRBV10-3 to TRBJ2-7, with a weak D call TRBD2 (6 bases). V was trimmed by 0 bases and J by 7 bases, leaving 13 bases between them. Germline V gives CDR1 ENHRY, CDR2 SYGVKD. CDR3 length equals 14 residues. This chain's CDR3 is CAISESGGRGEQYF. The CDR3 DNA reads TGTGCCATCAGTGAGTCGGGGGGACGGGGGGAGCAGTACTTC.

Notes on this clonotype: An end of the junction differs from the germline gene, which may be a read error. This sequence joins TRBV20-1 and TRBJ2-3, with 7 positions matching TRBD1. Germline V gives CDR1 DFQATT, CDR2 SNEGSKA (reference sequence). The CDR3 extends over 15 amino acids. The CDR3 DNA reads as TGCAGTGCTAGGTTCCGGACAGGAGGCACAGATACGCGGTATTTT. Its translation: CSARFRTGGTDTRYF.

A few counts support this clonotype. The chain couples TRBV12-3 or TRBV12-4 to TRBJ2-5; no reliable D call. Trimming removed 5 bases at V and 3 bases at J, with 13 bases between. The CDR3 contains 14 residues. This CDR3 is CASSLRAVKETQYF. CDR3 bases: TGTGCCAGCAGTCTCCGTGCGGTCAAAGAGACCCAGTACTTC.

The chain uses TRBV27 and TRBJ1-5; D not certain. In germline, CDR1 is MNHEY, CDR2 SMNVEV (reference sequence). V shed 2 bases and J shed 9 bases, with 17 bases lying between them. The CDR3 is 15 amino acids. DNA for the CDR3: TGTGCCAGCAGTTTACAGGACCCACGGGATCGGCCCCAGCATTTT. Its translation: CASSLQDPRDRPQHF.

This clonotype was observed a few times. The chain combines TRBV5-4 with TRBJ2-6; a weak D match, TRBD2 (6 bases). The CDR3 loop spans 15 amino acids. CDR1 and CDR2 (germline): SGHNT, YYREEE (reference sequence). The V gene lost 1 base and the J gene lost 5 bases, with 10 bases spanning the gap. CDR3 bases: TGTGCCAGCAGCTTGCCCGGGAGAAGGGCCAACGTCCTGACTTTC. Protein product: CASSLPGRRANVLTF.

This clonotype was counted once. This rearrangement joins TRBV7-2 to TRBJ2-5, with D possibly matching TRBD2 (6 bases). The assigned J gene may be wrong: the sequence end matches TRBJ2-7 better. Germline V CDR1 and CDR2: SGHTA, FQGNSA. The CDR3 sequence is 18 residues long. As DNA, the CDR3 is TGTGCCAGCAGCTTAGTCGGCGGTGGGGCTTCGCGGGACTGCGAGCAGTACTTC. Its protein product is CASSLVGGGASRDCEQYF.

This clonotype was observed a few times. The chain couples TRBV27 to TRBJ2-3, with 10 positions matching TRBD1. The germline gives CDR1 MNHEY, CDR2 SMNVEV (reference sequence). Trimming at V came to 5 bases and at J to 6 bases, leaving 17 bases not matched to a gene. The length of the CDR3 is 18 residues. CDR3: CASSKYGQGVPGSDTQYF. In DNA, the CDR3 is TGTGCCAGCAGTAAATACGGACAGGGGGTACCTGGGTCGGATACGCAGTATTTT.

This chain uses TRBV29-1 with TRBJ1-2; D call uncertain. The CDR3 loop spans 12 amino acids. The V gene lost 3 bases and the J gene lost 8 bases, with 13 bases spanning the gap. CDR1 is SQVTM and CDR2 is ANQGSEA in the germline V gene. This CDR3 reads CSVDQVESGYTF. The CDR3 DNA reads as TGCAGCGTTGATCAGGTGGAGTCCGGCTACACCTTC.